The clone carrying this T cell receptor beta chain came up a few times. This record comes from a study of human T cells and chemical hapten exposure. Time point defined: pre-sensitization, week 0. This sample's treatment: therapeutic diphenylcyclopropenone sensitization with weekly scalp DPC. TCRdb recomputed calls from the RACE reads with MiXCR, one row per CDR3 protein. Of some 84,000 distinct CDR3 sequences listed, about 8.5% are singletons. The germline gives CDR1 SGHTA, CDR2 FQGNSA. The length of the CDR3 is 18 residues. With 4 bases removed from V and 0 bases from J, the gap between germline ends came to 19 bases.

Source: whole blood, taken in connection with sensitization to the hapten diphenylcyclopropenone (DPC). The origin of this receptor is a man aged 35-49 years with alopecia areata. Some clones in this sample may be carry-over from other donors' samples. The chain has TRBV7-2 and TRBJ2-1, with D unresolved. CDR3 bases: TGTGCCAGCAGCTCGACGAGCCTAGGAGTGAGCTCCTACAATGAGCAGTTCTTC. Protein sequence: CASSSTSLGVSSYNEQFF.